Listed below are T cell receptor beta chains from one sample, sequenced in a study of CD8+ T cells in alopecia areata. Profiling relied on immunoSEQ multiplex PCR, and the TCRdb table lists in-frame clones only, not all of them. The sample includes about 270,000 clones, roughly 63% of them seen just once. Specimen: CD4+ T cells sorted from blood, collected around week 54, from a patient treated with tofacitinib. These receptors were obtained from a human donor with alopecia areata. The CDR3 runs from the conserved cysteine through the conserved F or W. The order of the fields is V gene, clone size, D gene, J gene, CDR3 DNA, CDR3 protein. A D gene is named only where the DNA matches it firmly. Where a row states a size, it is once, few, many or the class of an expanded clone; other rows omit it.

v_gene: TRBV6-6; abundance: -; d_gene: -; j_gene: TRBJ2-1; CDR3nt: TGTGCCAGCAGTTGGGAAAGGAATGAGCAGTTCTTC; CDR3aa: CASSWERNEQFF
v_gene: TRBV7-9; abundance: -; d_gene: TRBD1; j_gene: TRBJ2-7; CDR3nt: TGTGCCAGCAGCTTAGCGGGACAGGGCCGGGGAGCTTTC; CDR3aa: CASSLAGQGRGAF
v_gene: TRBV6-5; abundance: -; d_gene: -; j_gene: TRBJ1-2; CDR3nt: TGTGCCAGCAGACTCACAGTTACCTATGGCTACACCTTC; CDR3aa: CASRLTVTYGYTF
v_gene: TRBV5-1; abundance: -; d_gene: -; j_gene: TRBJ2-5; CDR3nt: TGCGCCAGCAGCACCGGACAGAGTCAAGAGACCCAGTACTTC; CDR3aa: CASSTGQSQETQYF
v_gene: TRBV7-2; abundance: -; d_gene: TRBD1; j_gene: TRBJ2-7; CDR3nt: TGTGCCAGCAGCTTAGGCGGGACAGGGGCCTACGAGCAGTACTTC; CDR3aa: CASSLGGTGAYEQYF
v_gene: TRBV6-5; abundance: -; d_gene: TRBD1; j_gene: TRBJ2-7; CDR3nt: TGTGCCAGCACTATGGGACAGACACACACCTACGAGCAGTACTTC; CDR3aa: CASTMGQTHTYEQYF
v_gene: TRBV29-1; abundance: -; d_gene: TRBD1; j_gene: TRBJ2-7; CDR3nt: TGCAGCGTTATGCATGCGGGACAGGGCGCCTACGAGCAGTACTTC; CDR3aa: CSVMHAGQGAYEQYF
v_gene: TRBV9; abundance: many; d_gene: -; j_gene: TRBJ1-6; CDR3nt: TGTGCCAGCAGCGTAGATGGGGAATGGGATTCACCCCTCCACTTT; CDR3aa: CASSVDGEWDSPLHF
v_gene: TRBV29-1; abundance: few; d_gene: -; j_gene: TRBJ2-7; CDR3nt: TGCAGCGCCCTCGGGGGTCAGGGGGTCGACGAGCAGTACTTC; CDR3aa: CSALGGQGVDEQYF
v_gene: TRBV30; abundance: -; d_gene: -; j_gene: TRBJ1-5; CDR3nt: TGTGCCTGGAGTGTAGCGGGGGGCAATCAGCCCCAGCATTTT; CDR3aa: CAWSVAGGNQPQHF
v_gene: TRBV5-4; abundance: -; d_gene: TRBD2; j_gene: TRBJ2-3; CDR3nt: TGTGCCAGCAGCTTTCACCCCCTCGGGGAGGGAGATACGCAGTATTTT; CDR3aa: CASSFHPLGEGDTQYF
v_gene: TRBV30; abundance: few; d_gene: -; j_gene: TRBJ2-3; CDR3nt: TGTGCCTGGACCCGAGGACAGTCCACAGATACGCAGTATTTT; CDR3aa: CAWTRGQSTDTQYF
v_gene: TRBV5-1; abundance: -; d_gene: -; j_gene: TRBJ2-2; CDR3nt: TGCGCCAGCAGCCCCGACCCGAACACCGGGGAGCTGTTTTTT; CDR3aa: CASSPDPNTGELFF
v_gene: TRBV6-5; abundance: few; d_gene: TRBD1; j_gene: TRBJ2-5; CDR3nt: TGTGCCAGCAGCCATAACAGGGGAGAGACCCAGTACTTC; CDR3aa: CASSHNRGETQYF
v_gene: TRBV7-9; abundance: -; d_gene: -; j_gene: TRBJ2-5; CDR3nt: TGTGCCAGCGTGGACAACCTCGCGGAGACCCAGTACTTC; CDR3aa: CASVDNLAETQYF
v_gene: TRBV5-6; abundance: once; d_gene: -; j_gene: TRBJ1-6; CDR3nt: TGTGCCAGCAGCTTGCATGCGCGTCCGTGGGATAATTCACCCCTCCACTTT; CDR3aa: CASSLHARPWDNSPLHF
v_gene: TRBV6-6; abundance: -; d_gene: -; j_gene: TRBJ2-5; CDR3nt: TGTGCCAGCAGTCGCCCGACTCAAGAGACCCAGTACTTC; CDR3aa: CASSRPTQETQYF
v_gene: TRBV10-3; abundance: -; d_gene: -; j_gene: TRBJ2-5; CDR3nt: TGTGCCATCGGACAGAGCGCCCAAGAGACCCAGTACTTC; CDR3aa: CAIGQSAQETQYF
v_gene: TRBV7-9; abundance: -; d_gene: TRBD1; j_gene: TRBJ1-5; CDR3nt: TGTGCCAGCAGCTTAGCAGGGGGCCTATGGCCCCAGCATTTT; CDR3aa: CASSLAGGLWPQHF
v_gene: TRBV27; abundance: -; d_gene: -; j_gene: TRBJ2-7; CDR3nt: TGTGCCAGCAGTTCCCGGGTGCCGATGGCTTCCTACGAGCAGTACTTC; CDR3aa: CASSSRVPMASYEQYF
v_gene: TRBV10-3; abundance: -; d_gene: TRBD1; j_gene: TRBJ2-2; CDR3nt: TGTGCCATCAACCAGGGACAGTCGAACACCGGGGAGCTGTTTTTT; CDR3aa: CAINQGQSNTGELFF
v_gene: TRBV7-2; abundance: -; d_gene: TRBD1; j_gene: TRBJ2-5; CDR3nt: TGTGCCAGCAGTAGAGACAGGGGGCGGGAGACCCAGTACTTC; CDR3aa: CASSRDRGRETQYF
v_gene: TRBV7-9; abundance: few; d_gene: -; j_gene: TRBJ1-1; CDR3nt: TGTGCCAGCAGCCTGTTTTCAGACTCCACTGAAGCTTTCTTT; CDR3aa: CASSLFSDSTEAFF
v_gene: TRBV30; abundance: -; d_gene: TRBD1; j_gene: TRBJ1-6; CDR3nt: TGTGCCTGGCTCGGGACAGGGAGGACTTCACCCCTCCACTTT; CDR3aa: CAWLGTGRTSPLHF
v_gene: TRBV7-2; abundance: -; d_gene: -; j_gene: TRBJ2-1; CDR3nt: TGTGCCAGCAGCCTGGGCGGGGAGCAGTTCTTC; CDR3aa: CASSLGGEQFF
v_gene: TRBV15; abundance: few; d_gene: -; j_gene: TRBJ2-5; CDR3nt: TGTGCCACCAGCACGGGCTTAAGGGGCAAGGGGGAGACCCAGTACTTC; CDR3aa: CATSTGLRGKGETQYF
v_gene: TRBV7-9; abundance: once; d_gene: TRBD1; j_gene: TRBJ1-2; CDR3nt: TGTGCCAGCAGCGTGGGACAGACCGTCTATGGCTACACCTTC; CDR3aa: CASSVGQTVYGYTF
v_gene: TRBV19; abundance: few; d_gene: TRBD1; j_gene: TRBJ1-4; CDR3nt: TGTGCCACCTCGGTGGACAGGAAGAATGAAAAACTGTTTTTT; CDR3aa: CATSVDRKNEKLFF
v_gene: TRBV20-1; abundance: -; d_gene: -; j_gene: TRBJ2-3; CDR3nt: TGCAGTGCCGATCAAGGCTTAAGGAAGTATTTT; CDR3aa: CSADQGLRKYF
v_gene: TRBV29-1; abundance: -; d_gene: TRBD1; j_gene: TRBJ1-2; CDR3nt: TGCAGCGTTGCCACCGGGACAGGGGGTCTCTATGGCTACACCTTC; CDR3aa: CSVATGTGGLYGYTF
v_gene: TRBV25-1; abundance: -; d_gene: -; j_gene: TRBJ2-7; CDR3nt: TGTGCCAGCAGTGACCTCTACGAGCAGTACTTC; CDR3aa: CASSDLYEQYF
v_gene: TRBV7-8; abundance: once; d_gene: TRBD2; j_gene: TRBJ2-7; CDR3nt: TGTGCCAGCAGCTCTAGCGGGGGGATTTACGAGCAGTACTTC; CDR3aa: CASSSSGGIYEQYF
v_gene: TRBV18; abundance: -; d_gene: TRBD1; j_gene: TRBJ1-2; CDR3nt: TGTGCCAGCTCCCTCGGACAGGGTCGGGGCTACACCTTC; CDR3aa: CASSLGQGRGYTF
v_gene: TRBV29-1; abundance: -; d_gene: -; j_gene: TRBJ1-4; CDR3nt: TGCAGCGTTGCCAAAGAAGGTCTCGAAAAACTGTTTTTT; CDR3aa: CSVAKEGLEKLFF
v_gene: TRBV29-1; abundance: few; d_gene: TRBD1; j_gene: TRBJ2-3; CDR3nt: TGCAGCGTTGGCCGGGACAGGATCACAGATACGCAGTATTTT; CDR3aa: CSVGRDRITDTQYF
v_gene: TRBV7-3; abundance: -; d_gene: -; j_gene: TRBJ1-1; CDR3nt: TGTGCCAGCAGCTTAGGCGGGGAAACTGAAGCTTTCTTT; CDR3aa: CASSLGGETEAFF
v_gene: TRBV29-1; abundance: -; d_gene: TRBD1; j_gene: TRBJ1-6; CDR3nt: TGCAGCGCTCCCCGGGACAGAGGATCACCCCTCCACTTT; CDR3aa: CSAPRDRGSPLHF
v_gene: TRBV5-6; abundance: -; d_gene: -; j_gene: TRBJ2-1; CDR3nt: TGTGCCAGCAGCTTTAGGTCGGATGAGCAGTTCTTC; CDR3aa: CASSFRSDEQFF
v_gene: TRBV30; abundance: -; d_gene: -; j_gene: TRBJ1-5; CDR3nt: TGTGCCTGGAGGGGGGGAAAGGATCAGCCCCAGCATTTT; CDR3aa: CAWRGGKDQPQHF
v_gene: TRBV18; abundance: -; d_gene: TRBD2; j_gene: TRBJ2-3; CDR3nt: TGTGCCAGCTCACCTCTAGCGGGGGGGCCGACAGATACGCAGTATTTT; CDR3aa: CASSPLAGGPTDTQYF
v_gene: TRBV13; abundance: -; d_gene: -; j_gene: TRBJ2-1; CDR3nt: TGTGCCAGCAGCTTAGCTCGCCAGGGCCGTAATGAGCAGTTCTTC; CDR3aa: CASSLARQGRNEQFF
v_gene: TRBV10-3; abundance: few; d_gene: -; j_gene: TRBJ1-1; CDR3nt: TGTGCCATCAGTGAGAATGGCAGGGACACTGAAGCTTTCTTT; CDR3aa: CAISENGRDTEAFF
v_gene: TRBV7-2; abundance: -; d_gene: -; j_gene: TRBJ2-3; CDR3nt: TGTGCCAGCAGCTTTTTCACAGATACGCAGTATTTT; CDR3aa: CASSFFTDTQYF
v_gene: TRBV5-1; abundance: -; d_gene: -; j_gene: TRBJ2-5; CDR3nt: TGCGCCAGCAGCTTGGGGGACCAAGAGACCCAGTACTTC; CDR3aa: CASSLGDQETQYF
v_gene: TRBV10-3; abundance: few; d_gene: -; j_gene: TRBJ2-1; CDR3nt: TGTGCCATCAGTGAGAGAGATAACAATGAGCAGTTCTTC; CDR3aa: CAISERDNNEQFF